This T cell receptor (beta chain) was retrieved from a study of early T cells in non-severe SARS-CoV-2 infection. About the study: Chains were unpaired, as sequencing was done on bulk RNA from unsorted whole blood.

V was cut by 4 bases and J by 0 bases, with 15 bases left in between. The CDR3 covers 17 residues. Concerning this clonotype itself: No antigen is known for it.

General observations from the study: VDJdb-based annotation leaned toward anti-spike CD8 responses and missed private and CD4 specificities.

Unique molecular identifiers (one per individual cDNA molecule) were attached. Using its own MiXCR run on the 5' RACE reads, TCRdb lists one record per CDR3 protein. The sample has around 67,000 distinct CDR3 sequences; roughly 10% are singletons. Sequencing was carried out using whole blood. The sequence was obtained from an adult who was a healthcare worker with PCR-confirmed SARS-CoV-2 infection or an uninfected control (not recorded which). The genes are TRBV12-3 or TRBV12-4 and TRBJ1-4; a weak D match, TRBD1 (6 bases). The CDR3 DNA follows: TGTGCCAGCAGTTCTATAGGGGGTGGCGCAACTAATGAAAAACTGTTTTTT. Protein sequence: CASSSIGGGATNEKLFF.